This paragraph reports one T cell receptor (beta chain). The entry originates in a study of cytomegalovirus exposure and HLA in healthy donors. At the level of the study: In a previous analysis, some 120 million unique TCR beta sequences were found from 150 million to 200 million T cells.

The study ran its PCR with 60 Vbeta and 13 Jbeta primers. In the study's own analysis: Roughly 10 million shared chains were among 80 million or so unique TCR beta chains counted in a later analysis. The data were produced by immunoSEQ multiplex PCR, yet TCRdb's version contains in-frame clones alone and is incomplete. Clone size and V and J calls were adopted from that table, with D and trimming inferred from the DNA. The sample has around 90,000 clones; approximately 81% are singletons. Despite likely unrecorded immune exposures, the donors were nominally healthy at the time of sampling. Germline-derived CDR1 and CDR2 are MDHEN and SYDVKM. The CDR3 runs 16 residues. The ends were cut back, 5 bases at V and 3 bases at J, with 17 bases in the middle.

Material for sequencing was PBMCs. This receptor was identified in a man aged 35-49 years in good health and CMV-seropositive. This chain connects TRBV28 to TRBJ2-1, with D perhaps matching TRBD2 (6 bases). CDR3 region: CASSQISGGHYNEQFF. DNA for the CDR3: TGTGCCAGCAGTCAGATTAGCGGAGGTCACTACAATGAGCAGTTCTTC.